What follows are 20 T cell receptor beta chains derived from one specimen sequenced in a study of T cell responses to AZD1222 COVID-19 vaccine. Generated by immunoSEQ multiplex PCR, the TCRdb table keeps only in-frame clones and is missing some. The data hold about 120,000 clones, with 88% observed a single time. The specimen comprised peripheral blood, sampled 28 days after the second AZD1222 dose. These receptor sequences come from an adult who received the AZD1222 COVID-19 vaccine.

This chain connects TRBV7-7 to TRBJ1-2; D possibly corresponds to TRBD1 (5 bases). The CDR3 is 18 residues long. Per germline, CDR1 SSHAT and CDR2 FNYEAQ (reference sequence). The V gene lost 4 bases and the J gene lost 0 bases, with 21 bases spanning the gap. CDR3 sequence reads: CASSSKPPPEGPNYGYTF. The DNA for the CDR3 is TGTGCCAGCAGCTCCAAACCCCCACCAGAGGGACCTAACTATGGCTACACCTTC. The whole variable domain, filled in from reference TRBV7-7 and TRBJ1-2, reads GAGVSQSPRYKVTKRGQDVTLRCDPISSHATLYWYQQALGQGPEFLTYFNYEAQPDKSGLPSDRFSAERPEGSISTLTIQRTEQRDSAMYRCASSSKPPPEGPNYGYTFGSGTRLTVV.

The chain has TRBV4-2 and TRBJ1-4; 7 bases align to TRBD1. Germline V gene sequence: CDR1 LGHNA, CDR2 YNFKEQ. CDR3 length: 14 amino acids. V dropped 8 bases and J dropped 5; count of bases not matched to a gene: 8. CDR3 loop: CASQAGTANEKLFF. As DNA, the CDR3 is TGTGCCAGCCAAGCCGGGACAGCAAATGAAAAACTGTTTTTT.

The chain recombines TRBV5-1 with TRBJ1-1; D possibly corresponds to TRBD1 (5 bases). Germline CDR1 is SGHRS and CDR2 is YFSETQ. CDR3 length equals 13 residues. V lost 2 bases and J 5 bases, leaving 10 bases between the germline ends. The CDR3 bases are TGCGCCAGCAGCTTCAGGGAAGAGACTGAAGCTTTCTTT. Its translation is CASSFREETEAFF.

This clone was recorded a few times. The chain is built from TRBV9 and TRBJ1-5, with no clear D. From germline, CDR1 is SGDLS and CDR2 YYNGEE. V was clipped by 0 bases and J by 3 bases, with 13 bases between them. The CDR3 loop spans 16 amino acids. The DNA for the CDR3 is TGTGCCAGCAGCGTAGGGCCCCAGGCCGACAATCAGCCCCAGCATTTT. Translation: CASSVGPQADNQPQHF.

The chain couples TRBV12-3 or TRBV12-4 to TRBJ1-1, with 11 bases that match TRBD1. The trim removed 6 bases at V and 5 bases at J, leaving 2 bases unmatched. The CDR3 covers 13 residues. The CDR3 DNA follows: TGTGCCAGCAGCGGACAGGGGGCAACTGAAGCTTTCTTT. This codes for CASSGQGATEAFF.

This clone showed up just once. The V call is TRBV5-4, the J call TRBJ1-1, with D possibly being TRBD1 (5 bases). The V gene's germline CDR1 is SGHNT and CDR2 YYREEE (reference sequence). The CDR3 consists of 14 residues. V lost 3 bases to trimming and J lost 3 bases, with 12 bases between them. CDR3: CASSSQGAHTEAFF. The DNA of the CDR3 is TGTGCCAGCAGCTCGCAGGGAGCCCACACTGAAGCTTTCTTT.

This chain connects TRBV10-3 to TRBJ1-2; D gene ambiguous. CDR1 and CDR2 from the germline V gene are ENHRY and SYGVKD. The CDR3 runs to 19 residues. Trimming removed 8 bases at V and 3 bases at J, with 31 bases between. Here the CDR3 reads CAIRFPALEAATLDYGYTF. The CDR3 region has the DNA TGTGCCATCCGTTTCCCTGCTTTAGAAGCCGCCACCCTTGACTATGGCTACACCTTC.

The rearrangement uses TRBV3-1 (or the pseudogene TRBV3-2) and TRBJ2-5, with TRBD1 as a possible D gene (5 bases). The V end lost 1 base, the J end lost 3 bases, and 15 bases lay between the germline ends. Germline CDR1 LGHDT, CDR2 YNNKEL (reference sequence). This CDR3 has 16 residues. The CDR3 nucleotides read TGTGCCAGCAGCCAAGGACCCTGGGGCCCTGAAGAGACCCAGTACTTC. It is translated as CASSQGPWGPEETQYF.

This chain connects TRBV4-1 to TRBJ2-7; maybe TRBD1 (6 bases). CDR3 size: 14 residues. V was pared by 2 bases and J by 3 bases, with 11 bases between. From germline, CDR1 is MGHRA and CDR2 YSYEKL. CDR3 residues: CASSQNGRGYEQYF. Here the CDR3 DNA reads TGCGCCAGCAGCCAAAATGGCAGGGGCTACGAGCAGTACTTC.

The gene calls are TRBV10-3 and TRBJ1-1, with 11 bases fitting TRBD1. The CDR3 is 17 amino acids. Germline CDR1 and CDR2: ENHRY and SYGVKD. Unmatched junction bases numbered 13, after V lost 6 bases and J lost 4 bases. The CDR3 DNA reads as TGTGCCATCAGCCCCTCTCTAGGGACAGGGGGGGGCACTGAAGCTTTCTTT. Translation: CAISPSLGTGGGTEAFF.

This chain links TRBV5-1 with TRBJ1-1; the D gene is possibly TRBD1 (5 bases). The V and J ends lost 2 bases and 4 bases respectively, with 12 bases between them. The CDR3 covers 14 residues. Germline assignment: CDR1 SGHRS and CDR2 YFSETQ. The CDR3 here is CASSFGRERTEAFF. The CDR3 nucleotides read TGCGCCAGCAGCTTCGGCAGGGAACGCACTGAAGCTTTCTTT.

This rearrangement joins TRBV28 to TRBJ1-2; no clear D gene. V was cut by 4 bases and J by 5 bases, with 5 bases left in between. The CDR3 covers 11 residues. Germline V gene sequence: CDR1 MDHEN, CDR2 SYDVKM. This chain's CDR3 is CASSSRYGYTF. For the CDR3, the DNA is TGTGCCAGCAGTTCCCGATATGGCTACACCTTC.

This clone was counted a single time. V gene TRBV15 combines with J gene TRBJ1-1; D call uncertain. This CDR3 has 13 residues. Trimming removed 0 bases from V and 4 bases from J, with 6 bases in between. Germline lookup yields CDR1 LNHNV and CDR2 YYDKDF (reference sequence). This CDR3 is CATSREQSTEAFF. In DNA form, the CDR3 reads TGTGCCACCAGCAGAGAGCAGAGCACTGAAGCTTTCTTT.

V is TRBV4-3 and J is TRBJ2-2; D is possibly TRBD2 (5 bases). CDR3 size: 15 residues. The germline V and J ends were trimmed by 0 bases and 4 bases, with 9 bases remaining between them. The germline V gene encodes CDR1 LGHNA and CDR2 YSLEER. CDR3 loop: CASSQDIATTGELFF. As DNA, the CDR3 is TGCGCCAGCAGCCAAGATATAGCGACCACCGGGGAGCTGTTTTTT.

The V gene is TRBV2, the J gene TRBJ2-1; weak D call: TRBD1 (5 bases). The V gene lost 2 bases and the J gene lost 12 bases, with 11 bases spanning the gap. CDR1 SNHLY and CDR2 FYNNEI come from the germline V gene. The CDR3 loop spans 12 amino acids. CDR3 sequence (DNA): TGTGCCAGCAGTGAACAGGGCGTCGGGCAGTTCTTC. Translating gives CASSEQGVGQFF.

The chain links TRBV30 to TRBJ1-5; D gene ambiguous. This CDR3 has 12 amino acids. CDR1 GTSNPN and CDR2 SVGIG come from the germline V gene (reference sequence). V shed 4 bases and J shed 3 bases, with 7 bases lying between them. Here the CDR3 reads CAWNLYNQPQHF. The DNA of the CDR3 is TGTGCCTGGAACTTATACAATCAGCCCCAGCATTTT. The complete variable domain, with remaining parts taken from reference TRBV30 and TRBJ1-5, reads SQTIHQWPATLVQPVGSPLSLECTVEGTSNPNLYWYRQAAGRGLQLLFYSVGIGQISSEVPQNLSASRPQDRQFILSSKKLLLSDSGFYLCAWNLYNQPQHFGDGTRLSIL.

This clone was picked up a small number of times. As DNA, the CDR3 is TGTGCCAGCCAAAAGCGCCGGCAGCCCCAGCATTTT. Translation: CASQKRRQPQHF. This chain joins TRBV7-2 and TRBJ1-5; D gene uncertain. Germline CDR1 and CDR2: SGHTA and FQGNSA. V dropped 8 bases and J dropped 7 bases, with 12 bases sitting between them. The CDR3 runs to 12 residues.

The V and J genes are TRBV19 and TRBJ1-2; D gene uncertain. This CDR3 region has 11 residues. Trimming removed 3 bases at V and 8 bases at J, with 7 bases between. The germline CDR1 and CDR2 sequences are LNHDA and SQIVND (reference sequence). CDR3 amino acids: CASSMNRGYTF. The CDR3 DNA follows: TGTGCCAGTAGTATGAACCGGGGCTACACCTTC. Drawing the rest from reference TRBV19 and TRBJ1-2, the complete variable domain is DGGITQSPKYLFRKEGQNVTLSCEQNLNHDAMYWYRQDPGQGLRLIYYSQIVNDFQKGDIAEGYSVSREKKESFPLTVTSAQKNPTAFYLCASSMNRGYTFGSGTRLTVV.

V usage is TRBV2 and J usage is TRBJ1-2; D might be TRBD1 (5 bases). CDR1 and CDR2 (germline): SNHLY, FYNNEI. CDR3 size: 14 residues. Trimming took 9 bases from V and 2 from J, leaving 16 bases between them. This chain's CDR3 is CASWGPRGNYGYTF. The CDR3 nucleotides read TGTGCCAGTTGGGGCCCTAGAGGAAACTATGGCTACACCTTC.

In its sample, this clone was seen once. This chain links TRBV4-1 with TRBJ2-5, with 10 bases fitting TRBD2. V gave up 2 bases and J gave up 5 bases; unmatched junction bases: 5. The CDR3 is 15 amino acids. The germline CDR1 and CDR2 sequences are MGHRA and YSYEKL. CDR3 sequence (DNA): TGCGCCAGCAGCCAAACTAGCGGGAACCTGGAGACCCAGTACTTC. It specifies CASSQTSGNLETQYF.